This TCR beta chain comes out of a study of T cells in Graves' hyperthyroidism and ophthalmopathy (dated by TCRdb to about 2019). For the wider study: Peripheral blood was collected at initial diagnosis, before any treatment. After blood sampling, hyperthyroidism patients were treated with methimazole at a starting dose of 30 mg daily, and ophthalmopathy patients were treated with high-dose intravenous methylprednisolone. The approximately 97 discovery patients were randomly divided into training and test sets at a 7:3 ratio. The paper describes TCR Vbeta CDR3 sequencing of fewer than 150 peripheral blood samples, made up of 43 ophthalmopathy patients, 70 to 80 hyperthyroidism patients and 17 progressor patients. Prospective prediction of ophthalmopathy was tested in an independent validation cohort consisting of roughly 19 hyperthyroidism patients and approximately 16 patients who later progressed to ophthalmopathy. In more than 5 Graves' hyperthyroidism patients, the study also compared T-cell repertoires from thyroid tissue with T-cell repertoires from blood. To identify distinguishing TCR V-J signatures, a discovery cohort of some 100 patients was used, comprising 40 to 45 with Graves' ophthalmopathy and 55 to 65 with stable Graves' hyperthyroidism. The study at large found these results: Blood samples also contained most of the expanded thyroid clonotypes (frequency above 0.001), which suggests that blood repertoires may reflect thyroid immune responses. In validation, the model predicted progression to ophthalmopathy with approximately 71% sensitivity and 72% to 85% specificity, a median of about six months before onset. In cross-validation, a model built on a 13 V-J signature told ophthalmopathy apart from stable hyperthyroidism with about 90% sensitivity and about 81% specificity, and in testing the same model reached 80%/75%. No statistical method was used to set the sample size in advance, and investigators knew the group allocation.

Graves' hyperthyroidism was defined as stable when no progression to ophthalmopathy occurred over 18 months of follow-up. Hyperthyroidism patients were newly diagnosed, with disease duration under 2 months, and aged 18 to 65 years. Patients with uncontrolled infections, other autoimmune diseases, pregnancy or lactation were excluded. Diagnoses were based on clinical symptoms, serum thyroxine and TRAb, thyroid ultrasound and orbital computed tomography. PBMCs were separated from over 9 ml of fresh peripheral blood using Ficoll-Paque density gradient centrifugation. Total RNA was extracted with Trizol reagent, and quality was checked on an Agilent 2100 Bioanalyzer. This clonotype has only a few counts. This clone's antigen is unknown. No base qualities exist here, and no much larger clone lies one base off it. Relative to germline, V is 9 bases shorter and J is 0 bases shorter, with 11 bases between their ends. The CDR3 runs 14 amino acids, cysteine and phenylalanine included. Of the read, only the CDR3 DNA is kept; its 42 bases are in frame from base 1. For CDR1 and CDR2, the germline V gene lists KGHDR and SFDVKD.

The TCR beta CDR3 regions were amplified from the RNA transcripts. For the first round of RT-PCR on the TCR CDR3, the HTBI primer set was used together with the Qiagen OneStep RT-PCR kit. Libraries were constructed in a second round of multiplex PCR, after which size selection and purification were performed. The libraries were sequenced on an Illumina HiSeq2000 using paired-end 100 bp reads. As for how the authors treated the data: SOAPnuke was used to process the raw data, removing reads that contained adapters or uncalled bases, had a mean Phred below 15, or lacked an exact match to the constant primer or identifier. COPE v1.2.5 was used to merge the high-quality paired reads, and each unique nucleotide sequence was defined as a clonotype. MiTCR v1.1 was used to align clonotypes to the IMGT TRBV, TRBD and TRBJ reference segments. The analysis was restricted to V-J combinations with a frequency above 0.0001, which together covered 99% to 99.2% of the repertoires. A TCS score was defined as the ratio between F50 (clonal expansion) and ExV (chaos), using BLOSUM62-based TCRdist between CDR3 peptides within each V-J. Welch's t-statistics and random forest reduced 500 to 550 V-J features to roughly 13, which were used in a naive Bayes classifier (R e1071). Using fastp at Q25 and MiXCR, TCRdb reprocessed the public reads and kept productive beta chains. Entries are consolidated by CDR3 protein sequence, retaining the most common genes and DNA. TCRdb's processing, not the study's, gives the V and J calls here. In this sample the table shows hundreds of thousands of distinct CDR3 sequences, 14% of which occur a single time. The ten most abundant clones make up roughly 10% of the sample.

The specimen sequenced was blood. This clonotype was obtained from a woman younger than 35 with Graves' hyperthyroidism. The chain joins TRBV24-1 to TRBJ1-5, with the D segment identity uncertain. The DNA sequence is as follows: TGTGCCACCTCCCGGTCGTATAGCAATCAGCCCCAGCATTTT. This is translated as CATSRSYSNQPQHF.